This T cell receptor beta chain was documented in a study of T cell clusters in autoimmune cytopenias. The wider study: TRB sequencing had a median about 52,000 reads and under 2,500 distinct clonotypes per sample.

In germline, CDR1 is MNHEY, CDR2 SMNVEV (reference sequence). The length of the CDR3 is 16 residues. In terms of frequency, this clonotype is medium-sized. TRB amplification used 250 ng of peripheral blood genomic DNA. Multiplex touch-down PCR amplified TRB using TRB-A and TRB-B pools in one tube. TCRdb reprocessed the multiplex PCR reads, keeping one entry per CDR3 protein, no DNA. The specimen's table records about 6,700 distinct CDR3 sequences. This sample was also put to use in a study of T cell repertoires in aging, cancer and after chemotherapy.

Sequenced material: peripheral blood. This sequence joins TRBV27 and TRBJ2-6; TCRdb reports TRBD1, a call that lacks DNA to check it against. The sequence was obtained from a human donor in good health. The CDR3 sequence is CASSLSGTAGANVLTF.